The clone carrying this T cell receptor beta chain was picked up a small number of times. The antigen remains unidentified. Possible read error: a much larger clone is one base away. The CDR3 runs 14 residues. In germline, CDR1 is DFQATT, CDR2 SNEGSKA (reference sequence). Trimming left V 5 bases short and J 0 bases short, with 11 bases between. This sample was included in a study of blood T cells in healthy people across ages. The study's findings and limits: Both naive CD4+ cell counts and diversity were greater in long-lived donors than in aged donors.

It was with a sample-barcoded 5' primer and a J-beta primer mix that a second PCR of roughly 7 to 11 cycles was run. TCRdb reprocessed the 5' RACE reads via MiXCR and lists one record per CDR3 protein. The sample holds about 650,000 distinct CDR3 sequences, about 30% seen once. The study recruited healthy Caucasian donors from Russia who were aged about 6 to 90. The V call is TRBV20-1, the J call TRBJ2-1, with D possibly matching TRBD2 (6 bases). The sequenced sample was blood. The TCR comes from a woman of 80 years or more in good health. This CDR3 is CSAWDSSSYNEQFF. CDR3 in DNA: TGCAGTGCTTGGGACTCAAGCTCCTACAATGAGCAGTTCTTC.